This TCR beta chain was obtained from a study of neoadjuvant nivolumab and ipilimumab in lung cancer. A word on this clone: No antigen is known for it.

Broader study findings: Resected-tumor TCR richness correlated positively with pretherapy blood richness. From pretherapy to surgery, tumor richness and clonality rose with dual therapy. Resected tumors had greater TCR richness and clonality than uninvolved lung.

Assay used: immunoSEQ multiplex PCR; TCRdb lists only in-frame clones, some missing. The sample shows 7,000 to 8,500 clones, 75% to 90% of them seen only once. This CDR3 region has 16 residues. CDR1 and CDR2 from the germline V gene are SGHKS and YYEKEE (reference sequence). V dropped 3 bases and J dropped 1; count of bases not matched to a gene: 7. The sequences come from tumor tissue, collected after neoadjuvant nivolumab, alone or with ipilimumab, at or shortly before surgery. V gene TRBV5-5 combines with J gene TRBJ2-5, with TRBD2 matching 9 bases. The clonotype comes from an adult with non-small cell lung cancer. Some clones in this sample may be carry-over from other donors' samples. CDR3 amino acids: CASSSFSGGPQETQYF. The DNA for the CDR3 is TGTGCCAGCAGCTCTTTTAGCGGGGGCCCCCAAGAGACCCAGTACTTC.